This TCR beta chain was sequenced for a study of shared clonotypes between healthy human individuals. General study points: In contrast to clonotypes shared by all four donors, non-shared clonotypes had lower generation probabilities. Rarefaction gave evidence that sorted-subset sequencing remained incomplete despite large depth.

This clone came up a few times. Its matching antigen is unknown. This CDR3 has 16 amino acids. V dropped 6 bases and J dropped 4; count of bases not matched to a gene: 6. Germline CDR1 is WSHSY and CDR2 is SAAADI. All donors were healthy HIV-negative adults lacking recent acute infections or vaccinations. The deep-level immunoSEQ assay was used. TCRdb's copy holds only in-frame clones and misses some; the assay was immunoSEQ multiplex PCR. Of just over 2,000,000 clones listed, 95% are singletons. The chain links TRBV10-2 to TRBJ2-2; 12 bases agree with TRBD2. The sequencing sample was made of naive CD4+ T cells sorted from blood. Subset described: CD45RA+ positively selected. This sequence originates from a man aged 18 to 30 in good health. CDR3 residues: CASSKGTSGLTGELFF. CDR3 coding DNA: TGCGCCAGCAGCAAGGGGACTAGCGGGCTCACCGGGGAGCTGTTTTTT.